These 8 T cell receptor beta chains share one sample of origin, sequenced in a study of long-term antiretroviral therapy in people with HIV. Investigators performed immunoSEQ version v3.0 at survey level. Some clones are missing from TCRdb's copy, which holds only in-frame ones; the method was immunoSEQ multiplex PCR. Of 30,000 to 40,000 clones listed, around 72% are singletons. The source was unsorted PBMCs, collected 3.1 years after starting antiretroviral therapy. All receptors derive from a woman aged 50 to 65 with HIV.

The chain couples TRBV19 to TRBJ2-7; D possibly corresponds to TRBD2 (5 bases). Trimming took 2 bases from V and 4 from J, leaving 21 bases between them. This CDR3 comprises 17 residues. Germline CDR1 and CDR2: LNHDA and SQIVND (reference sequence). DNA of the CDR3: TGTGCCAGTAGTATAACTGGCCTGCTGGAGGAAGGGTACGAGCAGTACTTC. This sequence encodes CASSITGLLEEGYEQYF.

The chain joins TRBV5-1 to TRBJ2-3; 8 bases are shared with TRBD1. Germline assignment: CDR1 SGHRS and CDR2 YFSETQ. The CDR3 sequence is 15 residues long. V shed 0 bases, J shed 5 bases, and the junction held 5 bases outside the gene matches. In nucleotides, the CDR3 is TGCGCCAGCAGCTTGGCGACAGGGGTAGGAGATACGCAGTATTTT. This translates into CASSLATGVGDTQYF. Complete variable domain (other parts from reference TRBV5-1 and TRBJ2-3): KAGVTQTPRYLIKTRGQQVTLSCSPISGHRSVSWYQQTPGQGLQFLFEYFSETQRNKGNFPGRFSGRQFSNSRSEMNVSTLELGDSALYLCASSLATGVGDTQYFGPGTRLTVL.

The chain combines TRBV2 with TRBJ2-5, with D perhaps assigned TRBD1 or TRBD2 (5 bases each). The CDR3 contains 15 residues. Trimming cost V 3 bases and J 5 bases, with 16 bases left between them. Germline assignment: CDR1 SNHLY and CDR2 FYNNEI. CDR3 nucleotide sequence: TGTGCCAGCAGTGATCCCCGGGGCACGGGGGAGACCCAGTACTTC. Translation: CASSDPRGTGETQYF.

The gene calls are TRBV6-1 and TRBJ2-7; 10 positions match TRBD2. This CDR3 contains 15 residues. Germline V gene data show CDR1 as MNHNS and CDR2 as SASEGT. This chain's CDR3 is CASREGLADSYEQYV. Written as DNA, the CDR3 is TGTGCCAGCAGGGAAGGACTAGCGGATTCCTACGAGCAGTACGTC.

There are a few counts of this clone. CDR3 residues: CASSRSSGGATGELFF. CDR3 nucleotides: TGTGCCAGCAGCCGCTCTAGCGGGGGGGCCACCGGGGAGCTGTTTTTT. The V gene is TRBV4-2, the J gene TRBJ2-2; 12 bases align to TRBD2. The CDR3 is made up of 16 amino acids. Germline V gene sequence: CDR1 LGHNA, CDR2 YNFKEQ. Trimming removed 4 bases from V and 4 bases from J; junction bases left unmatched: 4.

The J gene is TRBJ1-1, the V gene TRBV7-9; D remains ambiguous. Trimming took off 8 bases at V and 5 bases at J, with 12 bases between the two ends. Germline values: CDR1 SEHNR, CDR2 FQNEAQ (reference sequence). This CDR3 has 12 residues. The chain's CDR3 is CASEYERTEAFF. The DNA for the CDR3 is TGTGCCAGCGAATACGAGAGGACTGAAGCTTTCTTT.

The chain combines TRBV7-3 with TRBJ2-2; 9 nucleotides align to TRBD1. V dropped 2 bases and J dropped 8; count of bases not matched to a gene: 6. This CDR3 has 15 residues. The germline V gene has CDR1 SGHTA and CDR2 FQGTGA. CDR3 nucleotide sequence: TGTGCCAGCAGCTTAGGGGACAGGGCGATGGGGGAGCTGTTTTTT. This gives the protein CASSLGDRAMGELFF.

The chain uses TRBV19 and TRBJ1-3; TRBD1 agrees at 9 bases. The CDR3 is 15 residues long. With V trimmed by 5 bases and J by 3 bases, 5 bases remained unmatched. Per the germline V gene, CDR1 is LNHDA and CDR2 is SQIVND (reference sequence). The CDR3 region is CASSPQGAYGNTIYF. The CDR3 DNA sequence: TGTGCCAGTAGTCCACAGGGGGCATATGGAAACACCATATATTTT.